This T cell receptor beta chain was found in a study of T cell changes during pregnancy in multiple sclerosis. The method was immunoSEQ multiplex PCR; TCRdb's version includes in-frame clones alone and lacks a portion of them. The table has about 46,000 clones, 85% to 95% seen once. The CDR3 consists of 15 residues. V trimming: 4 bases; J trimming: 0 bases; junction bases outside the gene matches: 6. CDR1 and CDR2 (germline): SEHNR, FQNEAQ (reference sequence). The chain joins TRBV7-9 to TRBJ2-7, with TRBD1 identical over 7 bases. Sequencing used CD8+ T cells from peripheral blood mononuclear cells, obtained after pregnancy. The TCR comes from a female donor with multiple sclerosis, enrolled in a pregnancy study. This chain's CDR3 is CASSSLTGLSYEQYF. In DNA, the CDR3 is TGTGCCAGCAGCTCTTTGACAGGGCTCTCCTACGAGCAGTACTTC.